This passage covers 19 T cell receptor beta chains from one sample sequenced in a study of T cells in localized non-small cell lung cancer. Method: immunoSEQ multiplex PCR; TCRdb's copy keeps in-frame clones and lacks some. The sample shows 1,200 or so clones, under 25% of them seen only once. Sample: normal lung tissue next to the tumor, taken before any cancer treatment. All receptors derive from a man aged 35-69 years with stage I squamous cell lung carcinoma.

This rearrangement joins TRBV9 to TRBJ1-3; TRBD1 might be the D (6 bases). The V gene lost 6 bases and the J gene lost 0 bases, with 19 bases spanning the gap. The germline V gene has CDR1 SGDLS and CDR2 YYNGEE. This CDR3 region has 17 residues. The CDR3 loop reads CASTPRGQLSSGNTIYF. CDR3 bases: TGTGCCAGCACCCCCCGGGGACAATTGAGCTCTGGAAACACCATATATTTT.

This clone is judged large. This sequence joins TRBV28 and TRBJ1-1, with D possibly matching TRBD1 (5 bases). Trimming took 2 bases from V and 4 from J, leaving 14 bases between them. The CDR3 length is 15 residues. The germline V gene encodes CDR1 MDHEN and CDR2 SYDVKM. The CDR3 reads CASSLEQAVGTEAFF. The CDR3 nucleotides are TGTGCCAGCAGTTTAGAACAGGCAGTAGGCACTGAAGCTTTCTTT.

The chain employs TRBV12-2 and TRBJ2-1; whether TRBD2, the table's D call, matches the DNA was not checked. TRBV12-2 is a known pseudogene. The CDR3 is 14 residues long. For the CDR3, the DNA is TGTGCCAACAAAAAACGGGGTAGCGGCAATGAGCAGTTCTTC. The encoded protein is CANKKRGSGNEQFF.

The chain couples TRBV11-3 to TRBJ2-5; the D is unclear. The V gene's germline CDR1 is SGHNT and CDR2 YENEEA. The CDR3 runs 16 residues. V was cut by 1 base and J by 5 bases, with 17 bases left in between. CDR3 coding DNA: TGTGCCAGCAGCTTAGTGTTGGTAGGGTGGTTGGAGACCCAGTACTTC. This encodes CASSLVLVGWLETQYF.

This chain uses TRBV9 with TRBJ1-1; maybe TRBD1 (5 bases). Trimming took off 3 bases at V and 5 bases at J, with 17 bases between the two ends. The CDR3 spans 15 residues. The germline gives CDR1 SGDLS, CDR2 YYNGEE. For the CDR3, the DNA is TGTGCCAGCAGCGGCCCCGGGACTTCGAGGACTGAAGCTTTCTTT. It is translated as CASSGPGTSRTEAFF. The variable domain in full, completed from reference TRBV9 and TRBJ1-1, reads DSGVTQTPKHLITATGQRVTLRCSPRSGDLSVYWYQQSLDQGLQFLIQYYNGEERAKGNILERFSAQQFPDLHSELNLSSLELGDSALYFCASSGPGTSRTEAFFGQGTRLTVV.

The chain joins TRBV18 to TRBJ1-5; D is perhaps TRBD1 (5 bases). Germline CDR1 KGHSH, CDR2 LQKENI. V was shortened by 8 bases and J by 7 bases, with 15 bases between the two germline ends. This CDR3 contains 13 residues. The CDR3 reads CASPSERGQPQHF. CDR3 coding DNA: TGTGCCAGCCCCTCAGAACGGGGGCAGCCCCAGCATTTT.

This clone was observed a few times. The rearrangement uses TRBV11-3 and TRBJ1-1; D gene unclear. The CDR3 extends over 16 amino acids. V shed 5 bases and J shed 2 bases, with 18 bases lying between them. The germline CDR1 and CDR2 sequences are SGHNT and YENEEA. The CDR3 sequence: CASSPQTGQKNTEAFF. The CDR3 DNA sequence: TGTGCCAGCAGCCCTCAGACGGGCCAAAAAAACACTGAAGCTTTCTTT.

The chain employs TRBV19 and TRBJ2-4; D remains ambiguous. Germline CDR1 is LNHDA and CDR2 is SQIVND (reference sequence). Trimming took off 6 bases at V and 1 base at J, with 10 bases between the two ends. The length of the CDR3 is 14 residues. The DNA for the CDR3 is TGTGCCAGTAGCCTAGTGTCGGCCAAAAACATTCAGTACTTC. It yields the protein CASSLVSAKNIQYF.

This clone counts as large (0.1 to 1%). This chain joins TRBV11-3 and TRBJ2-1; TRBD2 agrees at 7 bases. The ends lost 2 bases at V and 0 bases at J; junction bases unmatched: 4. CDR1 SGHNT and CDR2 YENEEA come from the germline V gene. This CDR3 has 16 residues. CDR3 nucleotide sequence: TGTGCCAGCAGCTTACAGCGGGGTAGCTCCTACAATGAGCAGTTCTTC. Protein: CASSLQRGSSYNEQFF.

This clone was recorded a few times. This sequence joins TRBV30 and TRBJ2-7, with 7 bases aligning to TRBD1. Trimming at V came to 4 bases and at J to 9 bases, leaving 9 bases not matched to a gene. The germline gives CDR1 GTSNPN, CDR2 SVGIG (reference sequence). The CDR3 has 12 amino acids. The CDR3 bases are TGTGCCTGGACCCGACAGGGATCCGTGCAGTACTTC. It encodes CAWTRQGSVQYF.

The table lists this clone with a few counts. CDR3 coding DNA: TGTGCCAGTAGTGCGGGGGAAGGATCTCGGGCCTACGAGCAGTACTTC. Translation: CASSAGEGSRAYEQYF. The chain recombines TRBV19 with TRBJ2-7; 7 nucleotides agree with TRBD2. The CDR3 length is 16 residues. The trim removed 5 bases at V and 2 bases at J, leaving 12 bases unmatched. The germline V gene has CDR1 LNHDA and CDR2 SQIVND (reference sequence).

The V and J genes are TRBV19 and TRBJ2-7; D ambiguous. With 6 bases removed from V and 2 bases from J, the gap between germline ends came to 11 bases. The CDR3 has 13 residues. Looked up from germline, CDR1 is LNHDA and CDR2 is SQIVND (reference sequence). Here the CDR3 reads CASSMGSTYEQYF. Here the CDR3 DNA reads TGTGCCAGTAGCATGGGTTCGACCTACGAGCAGTACTTC.

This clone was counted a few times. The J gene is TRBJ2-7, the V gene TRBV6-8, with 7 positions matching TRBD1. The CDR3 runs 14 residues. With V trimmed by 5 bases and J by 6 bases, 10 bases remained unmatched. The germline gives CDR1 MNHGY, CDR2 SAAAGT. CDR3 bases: TGTGCCAGCAGTACGACCGGGACAGAATTCGAGCAGTACTTC. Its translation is CASSTTGTEFEQYF.

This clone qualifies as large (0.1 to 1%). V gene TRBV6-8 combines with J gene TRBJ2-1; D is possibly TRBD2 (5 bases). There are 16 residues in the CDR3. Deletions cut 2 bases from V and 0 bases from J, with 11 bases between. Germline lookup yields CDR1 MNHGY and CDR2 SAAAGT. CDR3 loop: CASSYSGWSSYNEQFF. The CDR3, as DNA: TGTGCCAGCAGTTACAGCGGCTGGAGCTCCTACAATGAGCAGTTCTTC.

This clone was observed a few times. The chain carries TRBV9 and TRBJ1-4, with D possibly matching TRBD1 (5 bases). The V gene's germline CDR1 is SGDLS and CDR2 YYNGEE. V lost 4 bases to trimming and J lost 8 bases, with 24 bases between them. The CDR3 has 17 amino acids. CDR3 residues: CASSSRASGSNREKLFF. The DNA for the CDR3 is TGTGCCAGCAGCTCTCGAGCCTCAGGGTCCAACCGGGAAAAACTGTTTTTT.

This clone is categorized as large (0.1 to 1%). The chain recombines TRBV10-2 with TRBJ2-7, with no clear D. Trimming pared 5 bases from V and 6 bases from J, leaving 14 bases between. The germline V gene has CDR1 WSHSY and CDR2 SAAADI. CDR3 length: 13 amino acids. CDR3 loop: CASSNSIFREQYF. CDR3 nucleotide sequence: TGCGCCAGCAGTAACAGTATTTTCCGCGAGCAGTACTTC.

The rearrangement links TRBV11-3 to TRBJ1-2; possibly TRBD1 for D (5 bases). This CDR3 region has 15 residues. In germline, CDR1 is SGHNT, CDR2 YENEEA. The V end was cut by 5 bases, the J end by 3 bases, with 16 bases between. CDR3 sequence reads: CASSDPDRSYYGYTF. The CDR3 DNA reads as TGTGCCAGCAGCGACCCCGACAGAAGTTACTATGGCTACACCTTC. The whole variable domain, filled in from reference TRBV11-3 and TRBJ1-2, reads EAGVVQSPRYKIIEKKQPVAFWCNPISGHNTLYWYLQNLGQGPELLIRYENEEAVDDSQLPKDRFSAERLKGVDSTLKIQPAELGDSAVYLCASSDPDRSYYGYTFGSGTRLTVV.

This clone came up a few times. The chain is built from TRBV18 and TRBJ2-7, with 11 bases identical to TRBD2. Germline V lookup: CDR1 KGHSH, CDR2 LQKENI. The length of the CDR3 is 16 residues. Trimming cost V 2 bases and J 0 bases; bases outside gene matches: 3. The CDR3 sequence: CASSPNLAGGSYEQYF. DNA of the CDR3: TGTGCCAGCTCACCAAATCTAGCGGGGGGCTCCTACGAGCAGTACTTC. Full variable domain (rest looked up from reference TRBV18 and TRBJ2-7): NAGVMQNPRHLVRRRGQEARLRCSPMKGHSHVYWYRQLPEEGLKFMVYLQKENIIDESGMPKERFSAEFPKEGPSILRIQQVVRGDSAAYFCASSPNLAGGSYEQYFGPGTRLTVT.

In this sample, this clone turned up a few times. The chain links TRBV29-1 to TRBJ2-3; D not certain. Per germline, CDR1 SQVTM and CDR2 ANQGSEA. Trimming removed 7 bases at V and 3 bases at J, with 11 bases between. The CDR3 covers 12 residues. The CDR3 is CSASPPTDTQYF. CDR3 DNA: TGCAGCGCCTCCCCCCCGACAGATACGCAGTATTTT.